The clone carrying this TCR beta chain was observed a handful of times. Antigen specificity is unknown. The sample originates from a study of human T cells and chemical hapten exposure. The overall study: DPC at 2% was the sensitizing agent, placed on approximately 2 cm by approximately 2 cm of upper inner arm skin.

TCRdb fed the RACE reads into MiXCR, producing one record per CDR3 protein. Here the sample spans 65,000 to 100,000 distinct CDR3 sequences, approximately 7% being singletons. Study results and limitations: There was no change with DPC sensitization in TCRs above 1 in 1000 frequency. Correlating positively with patch test score were the PT1 expanded TCR counts.

Described time point: patch test 2, 6 weeks after DPC sensitization. The treatment: therapeutic diphenylcyclopropenone sensitization with weekly scalp DPC. The study drew its donors from alopecia patients who were 18 to 70 years old and suitable for DPC. This receptor was taken from a woman younger than 45 with alopecia areata. Some clones in this sample may be carry-over from other donors' samples. Source: whole blood, taken in connection with sensitization to the hapten diphenylcyclopropenone (DPC).

DNA for the CDR3: TGCGCCAGCAGCTTGGTTCCAGAAGCTAACTATGGCTACACCTTC. It translates to CASSLVPEANYGYTF. V and J are TRBV5-1 and TRBJ1-2, with D unresolved. From germline, CDR1 is SGHRS and CDR2 YFSETQ. This CDR3 contains 15 residues. V shed 0 bases and J shed 0 bases, with 9 bases lying between them.